What follows is one T cell receptor (beta chain) and its context. Its recognized antigen is unknown. From each donor, an approximately 2.5 ml peripheral blood sample was drawn into PAXgene tubes and stored at -80 degrees C. Without T cell sorting, total RNA was isolated from whole blood using the PAXgene blood miRNA kit on an automated QIAcube. Deep TCRalpha and TCRbeta repertoire profiling with unique molecular barcoding was performed on peripheral blood of monozygotic twin pairs concordant or discordant for inflammatory bowel disease. For every twin pair, smoking habits were documented, and each individual was categorised as a current, former or never smoker. The sample is drawn from a study of monozygotic twins with inflammatory bowel disease (dated by TCRdb to the late 2010s). For context, the study as a whole: The complete study included 28 monozygotic twin pairs: 19 IBD-discordant Danish pairs and nine German pairs, of which four were IBD-concordant and five were IBD-discordant. The search for disease-associated traits relied mainly on comparing, within discordant pairs, IBD patients with their genetically identical healthy co-twins. Each individual had, on average, about 151 000 unique TCRalpha sequences and 181 000 unique TCRbeta sequences available for analysis. The full study reports these points: Differing immunosuppressive treatments among patients may have added background noise and inter-individual variability to the repertoires. The results gave no support for a single strong signal or clonotype linked to IBD. Measured by the inverse Simpson index, TCRbeta repertoire diversity was lower in IBD patients than in their healthy co-twins. Compared with healthy twins, IBD patients had fewer clonotypes in common with other individuals, a difference most pronounced in patients showing signs of disease activity. The analysis was unable to tell different T cell subtypes apart. Repertoire similarity did not differ between concordant and discordant twins, which could be due to limited statistical power.

To prepare the library, 5' RACE was applied. The input for every TCR library was roughly 3,300 ng of total RNA. For each sample, cDNA synthesis was carried out in eight separate reactions using SMARTScribe reverse transcriptase. During cDNA synthesis, template switching introduced unique molecular identifiers that contained a 6-nucleotide sample barcode. Amplification of TCRalpha and TCRbeta cDNA involved two nested PCRs of 16 and 9 cycles, and each PCR was followed by bead purification. Before amplification, the cDNA was treated with uracil DNA-glycosylase and purified using the QIAquick PCR purification kit. The second PCR added Illumina TruSeq-compatible adapters along with sample-specific barcodes. Library quality and concentration were assessed using TapeStation and Qubit, and roughly 5 ng of each library was pooled. Pooled libraries were sequenced on an Illumina HiSeq2500 single-index Rapid Run with 2 x 100 bp reads and custom sequencing primers. The paper's processing steps were these. PCR and sequencing errors were corrected by UMI-based consensus assembly using MiGEC version 1.2.6. MiXCR version 2.1.1 was used for V(D)J alignment, clonotype assembly and CDR3 extraction. To normalise gene usage, clonotype sharing and MAIT/NKT TCR abundance, the top 1000, 10 000 and 20 000 clonotypes in each sample were analysed. Diversity was computed as the inverse Simpson index with the vegan R package after downsampling to 27 000 UMIs. Statistical testing used paired Mann-Whitney U tests on the discordant twin pairs and applied Benjamini-Hochberg correction for multiple testing. TCRdb reprocessed the reads, reporting each CDR3 protein sequence once and no DNA. For this entry, the V and J calls and clone size follow TCRdb and not the study's own pipeline. The table held for this sample gives fewer than 400,000 distinct CDR3 sequences. The ten largest clones add up to 5% to 6% of the sample.

The CDR3 spans 16 residues, from the cysteine through the phenylalanine. No nucleotide data were recorded. Looking up the germline V gene (reference sequence) yields CDR1 DFQATT and CDR2 SNEGSKA. Sequencing input: blood. The sequence came from a human donor with ulcerative colitis or Crohn's disease, or a healthy co-twin of an affected twin (not recorded which). The chain couples TRBV20-1 to TRBJ2-1; TCRdb calls TRBD2, which cannot be checked without DNA. Here the CDR3 is given as CSAKTISGGPYNEQFF.